The 24 T cell receptor beta chains below were found in one sample sequenced in a study of blood T cell repertoires in COVID-19. Clones were sequenced by immunoSEQ multiplex PCR, and TCRdb holds only the in-frame ones, with some missing. There are about 480,000 clones in the sample; roughly nine tenths occur only once, and roughly 8% lies in the top ten. The material sequenced was peripheral blood. The receptor source for this set is a woman aged 45-59 years with COVID-19, enrolled during active disease.

The chain links TRBV10-3 to TRBJ2-6; 8 nucleotides align to TRBD1. This CDR3 spans 18 amino acids. CDR1 is ENHRY and CDR2 is SYGVKD in the germline V gene. After removal of 4 bases from V and 1 base from J, the junction contained 9 bases not matched to a gene. CDR3: CAISGTGTGVSGANVLTF. The CDR3 coding sequence is TGTGCCATCAGTGGAACGGGGACAGGTGTATCTGGGGCCAACGTCCTGACTTTC.

The chain combines TRBV5-4 with TRBJ2-3; TRBD2 matches 10 bases. This CDR3 has 14 amino acids. CDR1 is SGHNT and CDR2 is YYREEE in the germline V gene (reference sequence). J was trimmed by 5 bases and V by 7 bases; bases with no gene match: 7. The CDR3 DNA follows: TGTGCCAGCGCCCTAGCGGGGGCGAGAGATACGCAGTATTTT. Translated: CASALAGARDTQYF.

This chain joins TRBV6-1 and TRBJ2-4; the match to TRBD2 covers 7 bases. CDR3 length equals 16 residues. Germline lookup yields CDR1 MNHNS and CDR2 SASEGT. J gave up 3 bases and V 0 bases, and 5 bases lay outside the gene matches. The CDR3 here is CASSEAVGGGKNIQYF. DNA for the CDR3: TGTGCCAGCAGTGAAGCGGTTGGGGGGGGCAAAAACATTCAGTACTTC.

The chain is built from TRBV18 and TRBJ1-1; 11 bases fit TRBD1. Germline lookup yields CDR1 KGHSH and CDR2 LQKENI. J was trimmed by 6 bases and V by 2 bases; bases with no gene match: 2. The CDR3 runs 14 residues. CDR3 DNA: TGTGCCAGCTCACCAGGACAGGGGGCCGCTGAAGCTTTCTTT. Its protein product is CASSPGQGAAEAFF. The whole variable domain, remainder taken from reference TRBV18 and TRBJ1-1, is NAGVMQNPRHLVRRRGQEARLRCSPMKGHSHVYWYRQLPEEGLKFMVYLQKENIIDESGMPKERFSAEFPKEGPSILRIQQVVRGDSAAYFCASSPGQGAAEAFFGQGTRLTVV.

The CDR3 sequence: CASRHGTGSNYGYTF. The CDR3 nucleotides are TGTGCCAGCAGGCATGGGACAGGTTCCAACTATGGCTACACCTTC. The rearrangement uses TRBV2 and TRBJ1-2; 8 positions match TRBD1. V shed 6 bases and J 2 bases; nucleotides not matched to a gene: 8. The CDR3 runs 15 residues. Per germline, CDR1 SNHLY and CDR2 FYNNEI.

V is TRBV19 and J is TRBJ2-6; D unclear. Germline lookup yields CDR1 LNHDA and CDR2 SQIVND (reference sequence). V dropped 9 bases and J dropped 1 base, with 22 bases sitting between them. This CDR3 comprises 18 residues. The DNA for the CDR3 is TGTGCCAGCCGGGTCCCTCACACCGAAGGTTCTGGGGCCAACGTCCTGACTTTC. This gives the protein CASRVPHTEGSGANVLTF. Full variable domain (rest looked up from reference TRBV19 and TRBJ2-6): DGGITQSPKYLFRKEGQNVTLSCEQNLNHDAMYWYRQDPGQGLRLIYYSQIVNDFQKGDIAEGYSVSREKKESFPLTVTSAQKNPTAFYLCASRVPHTEGSGANVLTFGAGSRLTVL.

The CDR3 reads CASSIRTPNYGYTF. The CDR3 DNA is TGTGCCAGTAGTATCCGGACTCCTAACTATGGCTACACCTTC. The chain joins TRBV19 to TRBJ1-2; D unclear. Trimming cost V 3 bases and J 0 bases, with 8 bases left between them. Germline CDR1 and CDR2: LNHDA and SQIVND (reference sequence). The CDR3 has 14 amino acids.

The chain carries TRBV7-6 and TRBJ2-1; 10 bases map to TRBD2. The CDR3 loop spans 19 amino acids. The germline V gene has CDR1 SGHVS and CDR2 FNYEAQ. With 5 bases clipped from V and 0 bases from J, the junction kept 13 bases outside the gene matches. The CDR3 protein is CASSPAVAGGPSSYNEQFF. The CDR3 DNA follows: TGTGCCAGCAGCCCAGCGGTAGCGGGGGGCCCGAGCTCCTACAATGAGCAGTTCTTC.

The table lists this clone with a count of one. The genes are TRBV15 and TRBJ1-2; 10 nucleotides match TRBD1. After removal of 0 bases from V and 4 bases from J, the junction contained 2 bases not matched to a gene. CDR1 and CDR2 (germline): LNHNV, YYDKDF (reference sequence). The CDR3 is 15 residues long. The CDR3 sequence is CATSRDGTGAYGYTF. CDR3 sequence (DNA): TGTGCCACCAGCAGAGATGGGACAGGGGCCTATGGCTACACCTTC.

The chain couples TRBV5-4 to TRBJ2-7; 9 nucleotides line up with TRBD1. This CDR3 is 14 amino acids long. V lost 4 bases, J lost 3 bases, and 5 bases stayed unmatched. Germline assignment: CDR1 SGHNT and CDR2 YYREEE (reference sequence). CDR3 in DNA: TGTGCCAGCAGCCAGGGACAGGGCTACTACGAGCAGTACTTC. Translation: CASSQGQGYYEQYF.

This sequence joins TRBV19 and TRBJ1-1; 9 bases agree with TRBD1. Trimming removed 5 bases from V and 3 bases from J; junction bases left unmatched: 7. The CDR3 contains 15 residues. CDR1 is LNHDA and CDR2 is SQIVND in the germline V gene (reference sequence). CDR3 nucleotides: TGTGCCAGTAGTCTAGGGAGACAGGGGGACACTGAAGCTTTCTTT. It is translated as CASSLGRQGDTEAFF.

This sequence joins TRBV7-9 and TRBJ2-1, with a tentative D call TRBD2 (7 bases). V lost 10 bases, J lost 1 base, and 14 bases lay in between. The germline V gene has CDR1 SEHNR and CDR2 FQNEAQ (reference sequence). This CDR3 has 14 amino acids. The CDR3: CATTGRVSYNEQFF. CDR3 DNA: TGTGCCACCACAGGGAGGGTATCCTACAATGAGCAGTTCTTC.

The rearrangement joins TRBV9 to TRBJ2-5; maybe TRBD2 (6 bases). The CDR3 is made up of 13 amino acids. CDR1 is SGDLS and CDR2 is YYNGEE in the germline V gene. V was shortened by 2 bases and J by 2 bases, with 7 bases between the two germline ends. The CDR3: CASSVSGQETQYF. Here the CDR3 DNA reads TGTGCCAGCAGCGTTAGCGGTCAAGAGACCCAGTACTTC.

The genes are TRBV19 and TRBJ1-1, with 8 bases that match TRBD1. This CDR3 is built from 15 residues. V was pared by 0 bases and J by 4 bases, with 4 bases of the junction left unmatched. Germline-derived CDR1 and CDR2 are LNHDA and SQIVND (reference sequence). Here the CDR3 reads CASSIDRTGPTEAFF. The CDR3 region has the DNA TGTGCCAGTAGTATAGATCGGACAGGGCCCACTGAAGCTTTCTTT.

The chain employs TRBV7-2 and TRBJ2-3; D gene unclear. This CDR3 spans 11 amino acids. The germline gives CDR1 SGHTA, CDR2 FQGNSA. V was pared by 3 bases and J by 5 bases, with 3 bases between. CDR3 loop: CASSFLDTQYF. In DNA, the CDR3 is TGTGCCAGCAGCTTCTTAGATACGCAGTATTTT. Full variable domain (outside the CDR3, taken from reference TRBV7-2 and TRBJ2-3): GAGVSQSPSNKVTEKGKDVELRCDPISGHTALYWYRQSLGQGLEFLIYFQGNSAPDKSGLPSDRFSAERTGGSVSTLTIQRTQQEDSAVYLCASSFLDTQYFGPGTRLTVL.

A single count supports this clone. The rearrangement joins TRBV5-6 to TRBJ2-5, with a weak D call TRBD1 (6 bases). Germline CDR1 is SGHDT and CDR2 is YYEEEE. CDR3 size: 16 residues. The ends were cut back, 3 bases at V and 2 bases at J, with 17 bases in the middle. The CDR3 is CASSWRTGYGQETQYF. CDR3 DNA: TGTGCCAGCAGCTGGCGTACAGGGTACGGACAAGAGACCCAGTACTTC.

This chain links TRBV30 with TRBJ1-2; D perhaps matches TRBD1 (5 bases). The CDR3 sequence is 13 residues long. Germline CDR1 is GTSNPN and CDR2 is SVGIG (reference sequence). V was pared by 0 bases and J by 7 bases, with 12 bases between. CDR3 coding DNA: TGTGCCTGGAGTGTAAACCGGAGGGGTGGCTACACCTTC. This gives the protein CAWSVNRRGGYTF.

V usage is TRBV2 and J usage is TRBJ2-7, with D perhaps matching TRBD2 (5 bases). Germline lookup yields CDR1 SNHLY and CDR2 FYNNEI. The CDR3 contains 12 residues. V lost 6 bases, J lost 2 bases, and 8 bases lay in between. CDR3 amino acids: CASRDWTYEQYF. The CDR3 DNA is TGTGCCAGCAGGGACTGGACCTACGAGCAGTACTTC. Full variable domain (rest looked up from reference TRBV2 and TRBJ2-7): EPEVTQTPSHQVTQMGQEVILRCVPISNHLYFYWYRQILGQKVEFLVSFYNNEISEKSEIFDDQFSVERPDGSNFTLKIRSTKLEDSAMYFCASRDWTYEQYFGPGTRLTVT.

The chain is built from TRBV15 and TRBJ1-1, with a weak D call TRBD1 (6 bases). The V end was cut by 11 bases, the J end by 0 bases, with 10 bases between. This CDR3 has 12 amino acids. Looked up from germline, CDR1 is LNHNV and CDR2 is YYDKDF (reference sequence). The CDR3 protein is CASGTMNTEAFF. The DNA of the CDR3 is TGTGCCTCCGGGACAATGAACACTGAAGCTTTCTTT.

This chain links TRBV19 with TRBJ2-2; D not certain. The V gene's germline CDR1 is LNHDA and CDR2 SQIVND (reference sequence). V was clipped by 1 base and J by 2 bases, with 11 bases between them. The CDR3 loop spans 16 amino acids. For the CDR3, the DNA is TGTGCCAGTAGTATAGGGTTACTAACAAACACCGGGGAGCTGTTTTTT. Translation gives CASSIGLLTNTGELFF. Full variable domain (rest looked up from reference TRBV19 and TRBJ2-2): DGGITQSPKYLFRKEGQNVTLSCEQNLNHDAMYWYRQDPGQGLRLIYYSQIVNDFQKGDIAEGYSVSREKKESFPLTVTSAQKNPTAFYLCASSIGLLTNTGELFFGEGSRLTVL.

The gene calls are TRBV24-1 and TRBJ2-2, with 8 bases that match TRBD1. This CDR3 has 17 residues. The ends lost 5 bases at V and 5 bases at J; junction bases unmatched: 12. The V gene's germline CDR1 is KGHDR and CDR2 SFDVKD. The CDR3 coding sequence is TGTGCCACCAGTGCTCCGGACAGGGCGAAGGGTACCGGGGAGCTGTTTTTT. This encodes CATSAPDRAKGTGELFF.

This clone is a singleton in its sample. This sequence joins TRBV9 and TRBJ2-2, with D perhaps matching TRBD1 (6 bases). Germline V gives CDR1 SGDLS, CDR2 YYNGEE. Trimming cost V 4 bases and J 4 bases, with 14 bases left between them. This CDR3 is built from 15 residues. This CDR3 is CASSPVGGLTGELFF. The DNA of the CDR3 is TGTGCCAGCAGCCCTGTTGGGGGCCTCACCGGGGAGCTGTTTTTT. The whole variable domain, filled in from reference TRBV9 and TRBJ2-2, reads DSGVTQTPKHLITATGQRVTLRCSPRSGDLSVYWYQQSLDQGLQFLIQYYNGEERAKGNILERFSAQQFPDLHSELNLSSLELGDSALYFCASSPVGGLTGELFFGEGSRLTVL.

The chain has TRBV2 and TRBJ1-6; 8 bases match TRBD1. Germline lookup yields CDR1 SNHLY and CDR2 FYNNEI. The CDR3 has 14 residues. The V segment lost 7 bases and the J segment 9 bases; nucleotides outside the gene matches: 8. CDR3 region: CASKVGQVFSPLHF. The CDR3 DNA follows: TGTGCCAGCAAAGTGGGACAGGTATTTTCACCCCTCCACTTT.

In its sample, this clone was seen once. The chain carries TRBV7-8 and TRBJ1-1; 10 bases map to TRBD1. The CDR3 spans 18 residues. Looked up from germline, CDR1 is SGHVS and CDR2 is FQNEAQ. V was pared by 3 bases and J by 4 bases, with 14 bases of the junction left unmatched. CDR3 bases: TGTGCCAGCAGCTTCTCCCAATCCGGGACAGGGGACATCACTGAAGCTTTCTTT. Encoded protein: CASSFSQSGTGDITEAFF.